The 29 T cell receptor beta chains presented below share a single source sample, sequenced in a study of T cells in women clearing cervical HPV infection. Clones were sequenced by immunoSEQ multiplex PCR, and TCRdb holds only the in-frame ones, with some missing. Its clone listing holds fewer than 35,000 clones. The sequenced sample was blood buffy coat. The source of these receptors is a woman between 18 and 70 years old with a cervical HPV16 infection that either progressed to CIN3+ or cleared (not recorded which).

A remark on this clone: The read falls 3 residues short of the CDR3 end, and the missing part is taken from the germline J gene. The rearrangement joins TRBV4-2 to TRBJ2-5; 7 nucleotides align to TRBD2. J was trimmed by 5 bases and V by 1 base; bases with no gene match: 10. This CDR3 spans 16 amino acids. Germline lookup yields CDR1 LGHNA and CDR2 YNFKEQ. Incomplete CDR3 DNA: TGTGCCAGCAGCCAAGGGGAGGGAGGCGGGATGGAGACC. Amino acids: CASSQGEGGGMET. The whole CDR3 sequence is CASSQGEGGGMETQYF.

With regard to this clone: The CDR3 extends 3 residues past the end of the read, so its final part is completed from the germline J gene. The gene calls are TRBV10-3 and TRBJ1-4, with D uncertain. Germline loops: CDR1 ENHRY, CDR2 SYGVKD. The CDR3 is made up of 15 amino acids. This CDR3 is CAISDSKSYNSPLFF. The CDR3 bases that were read are TGTGCCATCAGTGATTCCAAATCCTATAATTCACCA.

As to this clone: The CDR3 end falls 3 residues outside the read, so it is completed with the germline J gene. The gene calls are TRBV7-2 and TRBJ1-1, with D unresolved. There are 11 residues in the CDR3. The germline gives CDR1 SGHTA, CDR2 FQGNSA. The covered CDR3 bases are TGTGCCAGCAGCTTAATGTCAGAA. Translated: CASSLMSE. The whole CDR3 region reads CASSLMSEAFF. The full variable domain, with the rest looked up from reference TRBV7-2 and TRBJ1-1, is GAGVSQSPSNKVTEKGKDVELRCDPISGHTALYWYRQSLGQGLEFLIYFQGNSAPDKSGLPSDRFSAERTGGSVSTLTIQRTQQEDSAVYLCASSLMSEAFFGQGTRLTVV.

Note on this clone: The read falls 3 residues short of the CDR3 end, and the missing part is taken from the germline J gene. The J gene is TRBJ1-6, the V gene TRBV7-6; unclear D gene. V gave up 5 bases and J gave up 9 bases, with 11 bases separating them. This CDR3 comprises 13 residues. From germline, CDR1 is SGHVS and CDR2 FNYEAQ. The CDR3 protein is CASSPTRSSPLHF. The sequenced part of the CDR3 DNA is TGTGCCAGCAGCCCCACGCGATCTTCACCC.

A word on this clone: From the germline J gene comes the end of the CDR3, since the read stops 3 residues before it. The J gene is TRBJ1-2, the V gene TRBV19, with D perhaps matching TRBD1 (5 bases). This CDR3 is built from 16 residues. In germline, CDR1 is LNHDA, CDR2 SQIVND (reference sequence). CDR3 in amino acids: CASSISPGTGSYDYTF. CDR3 bases read: TGTGCCAGTAGTATCAGCCCCGGGACTGGCTCCTACGAC.

Details on this clone: The sequenced fragment ends 3 residues before the CDR3 boundary, so the rest is inferred from the germline J gene. The chain is built from TRBV6-2 or TRBV6-3 and TRBJ2-7; 9 bases agree with TRBD2. The CDR3 consists of 13 residues. Germline loops: CDR1 MNHEY, CDR2 SVGEGT. The J segment lost 4 bases and the V segment lost 5 bases, leaving 3 bases of the junction unmatched. CDR3 sequence reads: CASSSGGNYEQYF. The DNA read from the CDR3 is TGTGCCAGCAGTAGCGGGGGGAATTACGAG.

Of note for this clone: The observed sequence ends 3 residues before the CDR3 terminus, with the missing tail filled in from the germline J gene. V gene TRBV7-2 combines with J gene TRBJ2-1; no reliable D call. The V end lost 6 bases, the J end lost 1 base, and 13 bases lay between the germline ends. From germline, CDR1 is SGHTA and CDR2 FQGNSA. CDR3 length: 15 residues. Incomplete CDR3 DNA: TGTGCCAGCAGTATTTTTGGCTCTTCCTACAATGAG. Encoded protein: CASSIFGSSYNE. The whole CDR3 sequence is CASSIFGSSYNEQFF.

CDR3 DNA (partial): TGCAGTGCTAGAGACGCTAGGGGGCCAGATACG. It codes for CSARDARGPDT. The whole CDR3 protein reads CSARDARGPDTQYF. The chain couples TRBV20-1 to TRBJ2-3, with 7 bases identical to TRBD1. Read coverage stops 3 residues before the CDR3 terminus; the germline J gene supplies the remainder. Trimming took 0 bases from V and 4 from J; bases not matched to a gene: 4. The V gene's germline CDR1 is DFQATT and CDR2 SNEGSKA (reference sequence). The length of the CDR3 is 14 residues.

Comment on this clone: The sequenced fragment ends 3 residues before the CDR3 boundary, so the rest is inferred from the germline J gene. The chain is built from TRBV20-1 and TRBJ2-1; D gene uncertain. The V gene lost 1 base and the J gene lost 9 bases, with 10 bases spanning the gap. CDR1 is DFQATT, CDR2 SNEGSKA, per germline (reference sequence). This CDR3 is 12 amino acids long. Partial CDR3 DNA: TGCAGTGCTAGAGTGGCCCTCTTTGAG. It codes for CSARVALFE. The full CDR3 is CSARVALFEQFF.

The CDR3 loop is CASSYGTGPVQPQHF. Partial CDR3 DNA: TGTGCCAGCAGTTACGGGACAGGGCCAGTTCAGCCC. This chain joins TRBV6-2 or TRBV6-3 and TRBJ1-5; 9 bases are shared with TRBD1. The read terminates 3 residues ahead of where the CDR3 ends, so the germline J gene completes it. J lost 6 bases, V lost 2 bases, and 5 bases had no gene match. The CDR3 sequence is 15 residues long. From germline, CDR1 is MNHEY and CDR2 SVGEGT.

Of note for this clone: The CDR3 goes on 3 residues after the read ends, and that part is filled in from the germline J gene. This chain joins TRBV7-9 and TRBJ2-1; 8 bases agree with TRBD2. The V and J ends lost 7 bases and 1 base, in that order; junction bases with no gene match: 6. CDR3 length: 15 residues. CDR1 and CDR2 (germline): SEHNR, FQNEAQ (reference sequence). The CDR3 protein is CASKSGGLSYNEQFF. CDR3 bases read: TGTGCCAGCAAAAGCGGGGGTCTTTCCTACAATGAG.

The DNA read from the CDR3 is TGTGCCTGGACTCAACCAGCGGGCTACGAG. Its translation: CAWTQPAGYE. The full CDR3 protein is CAWTQPAGYEQYF. V and J are TRBV30 and TRBJ2-7, with D perhaps matching TRBD2 (6 bases). The read stops 3 residues short of the end of the CDR3; the missing end is completed from the germline J gene. V was pared by 4 bases and J by 3 bases, with 13 bases between. The CDR3 is 13 residues long. CDR1 and CDR2 from the germline V gene are GTSNPN and SVGIG (reference sequence).

Details on this clone: The sequence runs out 3 residues before the end of the CDR3; the remainder is reconstructed from the germline J gene. The chain combines TRBV19 with TRBJ1-2, with unresolved D. Germline V gene data show CDR1 as LNHDA and CDR2 as SQIVND (reference sequence). The CDR3 totals 13 residues. CDR3 sequence reads: CASSVAGPYDYTF. The CDR3 bases that were read are TGTGCCAGTAGTGTGGCAGGTCCCTACGAC.

For this clone: Sequencing ends 3 residues short of the CDR3 end; the germline J gene provides the rest. This chain uses TRBV2 with TRBJ2-1, with 11 bases fitting TRBD2. J lost 5 bases, V lost 8 bases, and 2 bases had no gene match. The length of the CDR3 is 13 residues. CDR1 is SNHLY, CDR2 FYNNEI, per germline. The DNA read from the CDR3 is TGTGCCAGCGTGGGACTAGCGGACAATGAG. Protein product: CASVGLADNE. The complete CDR3 sequence is CASVGLADNEQFF.

Of note for this clone: The read ends 3 residues before the CDR3 terminus; that terminus is restored from the germline J gene. The chain recombines TRBV28 with TRBJ2-3, with 13 bases matching TRBD2. The CDR3 covers 15 residues. The germline V gene encodes CDR1 MDHEN and CDR2 SYDVKM. The covered CDR3 bases are TGTGCCAGCAGAACTAGCGGGAGGGCCGTCTGGGCG. This translates into CASRTSGRAVWA. The full CDR3 sequence reads CASRTSGRAVWAQYF.

The CDR3 DNA, read in part, is TGTGCCAGCAGCTTAAGGCCAGGGGGCTCCTATAATTCACCC. It encodes CASSLRPGGSYNSP. The full-length CDR3 reads as CASSLRPGGSYNSPLHF. The V call is TRBV7-3, the J call TRBJ1-6; TRBD1 matches 7 bases. The read terminates 3 residues before the CDR3 end, so the remaining end is supplied by the germline J gene. CDR1 is SGHTA and CDR2 is FQGTGA in the germline V gene. J was trimmed by 0 bases and V by 1 base; bases with no gene match: 3. This CDR3 is built from 17 residues.

To note about this clone: The CDR3 goes on 3 residues after the read ends, and that part is filled in from the germline J gene. At the DNA level, this CDR3 is encoded by other sequences in the same sample as well. The rearrangement links TRBV19 to TRBJ1-3; 7 bases are shared with TRBD1. CDR3 size: 12 residues. Germline lookup yields CDR1 LNHDA and CDR2 SQIVND (reference sequence). V trimming: 10 bases; J trimming: 2 bases; junction bases outside the gene matches: 2. Incomplete CDR3 DNA: TGTGCCACCGGGACAGCTGGAAACACC. Encoded protein: CATGTAGNT. The complete CDR3 sequence is CATGTAGNTIYF.

On this clone: From the germline J gene comes the end of the CDR3, since the read stops 3 residues before it. This chain joins TRBV18 and TRBJ1-2, with D possibly matching TRBD1 (6 bases). This CDR3 is 13 amino acids long. Germline values: CDR1 KGHSH, CDR2 LQKENI. This chain's CDR3 is CASSYPMGQDYTF. CDR3 DNA, as far as it was read: TGTGCCAGCTCATATCCTATGGGACAAGAC.

Details on this clone: The CDR3 is cut off 3 residues early in the read; its end comes from the germline J gene. This rearrangement joins TRBV7-3 to TRBJ1-1; TRBD1 is a possible D gene (5 bases). Deletions cut 4 bases from V and 7 bases from J, with 13 bases between. This CDR3 contains 13 residues. Germline V gene data show CDR1 as SGHTA and CDR2 as FQGTGA. Here the CDR3 reads CASSSGWGGEAFF. Incomplete CDR3 DNA: TGTGCCAGCAGCTCTGGATGGGGGGGTGAA.

Note on this clone: The read finishes 3 residues shy of the CDR3 end, and the germline J gene is used to complete it. V gene TRBV20-1 combines with J gene TRBJ2-7; 7 bases fit TRBD1. CDR1 and CDR2 (germline): DFQATT, SNEGSKA (reference sequence). J lost 3 bases, V lost 4 bases, and 6 bases had no gene match. The length of the CDR3 is 13 residues. CDR3 DNA, as far as it was read: TGCAGTGCTACGAGGGACAGCTTCTACGAG. The encoded protein is CSATRDSFYE. Given in full, the CDR3 is CSATRDSFYEQYF.

About this clone itself: The observed sequence ends 3 residues before the CDR3 terminus, with the missing tail filled in from the germline J gene. The chain links TRBV5-1 to TRBJ2-5; D not certain. With 2 bases removed from V and 5 bases from J, the gap between germline ends came to 4 bases. CDR1 is SGHRS and CDR2 is YFSETQ in the germline V gene. The CDR3 is 11 amino acids. CDR3 DNA, as far as it was read: TGCGCCAGCAGCTTCGGGGAGACC. Protein sequence: CASSFGET. The whole CDR3 sequence reads CASSFGETQYF.

A word on this clone: The read comes to an end 3 residues before the CDR3 does, leaving the germline J gene to fill in the end. The V and J genes are TRBV7-3 and TRBJ2-5; 10 nucleotides align to TRBD1. Germline CDR1 SGHTA, CDR2 FQGTGA. The CDR3 has 15 residues. The V segment lost 4 bases and the J segment 2 bases; nucleotides outside the gene matches: 4. Incomplete CDR3 DNA: TGTGCCAGCAGCTCCGGACAGGGGGTTCAAGAGACC. It codes for CASSSGQGVQET. The whole CDR3 protein reads CASSSGQGVQETQYF.

A word on this clone: The read ends 3 residues before the CDR3 terminus; that terminus is restored from the germline J gene. The J gene is TRBJ2-5, the V gene TRBV12-3 or TRBV12-4; no reliable D call. The length of the CDR3 is 13 residues. Deletions cut 3 bases from V and 4 bases from J, with 9 bases between. The CDR3 protein is CASSFWSGETQYF. CDR3 DNA, as far as it was read: TGTGCCAGCAGTTTTTGGTCAGGAGAGACC.

On this clone: The sequenced fragment ends 3 residues before the CDR3 boundary, so the rest is inferred from the germline J gene. The chain combines TRBV30 with TRBJ2-1; no firm D call. Between the trimmed V and J ends, which lost 1 base and 8 bases, there was a span of 9 bases. The CDR3 covers 12 residues. The V gene's germline CDR1 is GTSNPN and CDR2 SVGIG (reference sequence). The CDR3 bases that were read are TGTGCCTGGAGTGGAGGTCGATATGAG. Encoded protein: CAWSGGRYE. The full CDR3 sequence reads CAWSGGRYEQFF.

Comments on this clone: Coverage ceases 3 residues before the CDR3 finishes, and the germline J gene fills in the end. The chain carries TRBV7-8 and TRBJ1-2, with D unresolved. CDR1 SGHVS and CDR2 FQNEAQ come from the germline V gene. This CDR3 has 12 amino acids. The CDR3 spells CASSLMGNDYTF. Incomplete CDR3 DNA: TGTGCCAGCAGCTTAATGGGCAATGAC.

As concerns this clone: With the read ending 3 residues before the CDR3 end, the germline J gene is used to fill in that end. The genes are TRBV19 and TRBJ1-2; D is perhaps TRBD1 (6 bases). Trimming took off 3 bases at V and 4 bases at J, with 9 bases between the two ends. Germline V gene sequence: CDR1 LNHDA, CDR2 SQIVND (reference sequence). The CDR3 contains 13 residues. The CDR3 spells CASSILQGYGYTF. The CDR3 bases that were read are TGTGCCAGTAGTATTCTACAGGGCTATGGC.

Regarding this clone: The CDR3 end falls 3 residues outside the read, so it is completed with the germline J gene. This sequence joins TRBV5-1 and TRBJ2-5, with D uncertain. The V end was cut by 0 bases, the J end by 4 bases, with 10 bases between. In germline, CDR1 is SGHRS, CDR2 YFSETQ. The CDR3 sequence is 14 residues long. Partial CDR3 DNA: TGCGCCAGCAGCTTGGAGGGCAGAGTAGAGACC. This translates into CASSLEGRVET. The entire CDR3 sequence reads CASSLEGRVETQYF.

The CDR3 here is CSARPQAEGTEAFF. CDR3 DNA, as far as it was read: TGCAGTGCTAGGCCACAGGCGGAGGGCACTGAA. The chain carries TRBV20-1 and TRBJ1-1, with a tentative D call TRBD1 (5 bases). The read comes to an end 3 residues before the CDR3 does, leaving the germline J gene to fill in the end. The germline V and J ends were trimmed by 3 bases and 4 bases, with 15 bases remaining between them. The CDR3 spans 14 residues. The germline gives CDR1 DFQATT, CDR2 SNEGSKA (reference sequence).

As for this clone: The read terminates 3 residues before the CDR3 end, so the remaining end is supplied by the germline J gene. The rearrangement links TRBV7-2 to TRBJ1-2, with D possibly matching TRBD1 (5 bases). Per germline, CDR1 SGHTA and CDR2 FQGNSA. The CDR3 contains 14 residues. CDR3 bases read: TGTGCCAGCAGCTTGGGACTAGCGGGAGATACC. Encoded protein: CASSLGLAGDT. The whole CDR3 protein reads CASSLGLAGDTYTF.